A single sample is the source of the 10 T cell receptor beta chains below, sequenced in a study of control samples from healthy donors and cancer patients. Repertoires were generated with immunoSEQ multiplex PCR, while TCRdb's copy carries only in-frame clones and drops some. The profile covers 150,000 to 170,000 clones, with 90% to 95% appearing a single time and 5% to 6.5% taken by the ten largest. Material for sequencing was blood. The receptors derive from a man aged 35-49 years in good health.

The CDR3 nucleotides read TGTGCCAGTAGTACTCCGGGACTCCGGGAACGGGAAAAACTGTTTTTT. This encodes CASSTPGLREREKLFF. The chain has TRBV19 and TRBJ1-4; D might be TRBD1 (5 bases). V dropped 4 bases and J dropped 8 bases, with 20 bases sitting between them. The germline V gene has CDR1 LNHDA and CDR2 SQIVND (reference sequence). This CDR3 spans 16 amino acids.

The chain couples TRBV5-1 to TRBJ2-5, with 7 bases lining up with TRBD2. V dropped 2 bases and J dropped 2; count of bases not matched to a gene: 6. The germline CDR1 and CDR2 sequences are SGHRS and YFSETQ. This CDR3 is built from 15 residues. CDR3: CASSLSGAEQETQYF. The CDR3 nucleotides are TGCGCCAGCAGCTTAAGCGGGGCCGAACAAGAGACCCAGTACTTC.

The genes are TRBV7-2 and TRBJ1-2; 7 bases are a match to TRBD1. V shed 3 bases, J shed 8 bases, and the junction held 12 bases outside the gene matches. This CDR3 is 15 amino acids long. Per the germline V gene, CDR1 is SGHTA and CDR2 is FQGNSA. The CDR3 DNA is TGTGCCAGCAGCTTTTACCAGGGGGAGAAACTCGGCTACACCTTC. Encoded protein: CASSFYQGEKLGYTF.

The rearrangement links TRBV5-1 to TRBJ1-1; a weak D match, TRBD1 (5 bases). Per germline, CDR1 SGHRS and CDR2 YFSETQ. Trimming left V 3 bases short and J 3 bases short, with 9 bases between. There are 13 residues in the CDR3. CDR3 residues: CASSSLGDTEAFF. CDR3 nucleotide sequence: TGCGCCAGCAGCTCCTTAGGGGACACTGAAGCTTTCTTT.

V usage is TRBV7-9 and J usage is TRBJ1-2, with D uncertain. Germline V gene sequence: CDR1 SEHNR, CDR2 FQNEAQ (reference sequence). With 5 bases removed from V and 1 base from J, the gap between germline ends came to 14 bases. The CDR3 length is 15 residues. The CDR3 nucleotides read TGTGCCAGCAGCCCCCGAGGACGGCATAACTATGGCTACACCTTC. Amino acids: CASSPRGRHNYGYTF.

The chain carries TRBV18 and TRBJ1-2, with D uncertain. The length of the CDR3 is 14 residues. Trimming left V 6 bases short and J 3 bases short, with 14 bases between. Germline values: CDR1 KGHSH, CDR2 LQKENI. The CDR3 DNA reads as TGTGCCAGCTCCCCCACGGACGGACACTATGGCTACACCTTC. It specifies CASSPTDGHYGYTF.

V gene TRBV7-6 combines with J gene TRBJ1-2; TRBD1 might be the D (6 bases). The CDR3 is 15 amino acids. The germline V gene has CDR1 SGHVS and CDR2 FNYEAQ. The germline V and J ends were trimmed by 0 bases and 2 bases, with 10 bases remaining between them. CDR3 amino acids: CASSLAGQPNYGYTF. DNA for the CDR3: TGTGCCAGCAGCTTAGCGGGACAACCAAACTATGGCTACACCTTC.

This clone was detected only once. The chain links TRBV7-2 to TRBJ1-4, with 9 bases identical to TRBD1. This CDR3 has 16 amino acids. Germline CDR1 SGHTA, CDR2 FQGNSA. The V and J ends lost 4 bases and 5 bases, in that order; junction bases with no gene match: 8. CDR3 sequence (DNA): TGTGCCAGCAGCTCAGAGCCCGGGACAGGGAATGAAAAACTGTTTTTT. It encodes CASSSEPGTGNEKLFF.

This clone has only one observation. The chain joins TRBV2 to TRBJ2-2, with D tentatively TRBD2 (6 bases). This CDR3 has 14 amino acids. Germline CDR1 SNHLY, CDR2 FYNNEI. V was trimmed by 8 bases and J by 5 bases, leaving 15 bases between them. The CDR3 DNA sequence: TGTGCCAGCTTAGGCGGGGTAACTACCGGGGAGCTGTTTTTT. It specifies CASLGGVTTGELFF.

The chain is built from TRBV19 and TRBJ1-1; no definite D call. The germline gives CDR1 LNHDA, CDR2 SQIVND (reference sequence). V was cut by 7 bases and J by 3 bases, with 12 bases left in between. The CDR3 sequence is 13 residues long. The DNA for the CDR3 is TGTGCCAGTAACACCGGGCCCTACACTGAAGCTTTCTTT. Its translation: CASNTGPYTEAFF.